The clone carrying this TCR beta chain was picked up many times. The sample is drawn from a study of T cells in Graves' hyperthyroidism and ophthalmopathy. V was shortened by 0 bases and J by 5 bases, with 7 bases between the two germline ends. Per the germline V gene, CDR1 is SGHTA and CDR2 is FQGTGA. CDR3 size: 13 residues. RNA transcripts gave rise to amplified TCR beta CDR3 regions. First-round RT-PCR targeting the TCR CDR3 was performed with the HTBI primer set. TCRdb analysed the multiplex PCR reads with MiXCR anew, one entry per CDR3 protein. The repertoire holds around 190,000 distinct CDR3 sequences, with over 15% as singletons.

This clonotype was sampled from a woman in her 50s with Graves' hyperthyroidism. Sequenced material: blood. The chain recombines TRBV7-3 with TRBJ2-5; tentatively, D is TRBD1 or TRBD2 (5 bases each). This CDR3 reads CASSLTREETQYF. The CDR3 DNA is TGTGCCAGCAGCTTAACCAGGGAGGAGACCCAGTACTTC.